This TCR beta chain was captured in a study of neurological immune-mediated disorders. At the level of the study: There were about 35 multiple sclerosis patients; around 30 were relapsing-remitting and 3 were secondary progressive.

In this sample, this clonotype turned up a few times. Trimming cost V 5 bases and J 6 bases; bases outside gene matches: 5. The CDR3 is 14 amino acids. Germline-derived CDR1 and CDR2 are DFQATT and SNEGSKA (reference sequence). Synthesis of cDNA was carried out by template-switch 5'RACE. The reaction used 10-nucleotide random UMIs. TCRdb analysed the 5' RACE reads with MiXCR anew, one entry per CDR3 protein. The sample records 120,000 or so distinct CDR3 sequences, about 3.2% being singletons. The sequenced material came from PBMCs. The receptor was derived from a woman aged 25 to 39 with multiple sclerosis. The V call is TRBV20-1, the J call TRBJ2-2; 11 nucleotides match TRBD2. This chain's CDR3 is CSAPLAGAAGELFF. Written as DNA, the CDR3 is TGCAGTGCTCCACTAGCGGGGGCGGCCGGGGAGCTGTTTTTT.